The 20 T cell receptor beta chains reported below all come from one sample, sequenced in a study of tissue T cells after allogeneic stem cell transplantation. TCRdb's copy holds only in-frame clones and misses some; the assay was immunoSEQ multiplex PCR. Counted here are around 51,000 clones, about 73% occurring once; the ten biggest clones make up around 0.5%. The sample was sorted cells pooled from one or two spleens. The receptors were sampled from a pool of C57BL/6 mice in good health.

Concerning this clone: The listed genes are named as in mouse. The read gets to within 1 residue of the CDR3 end, and the germline J gene fills in the rest. The rearrangement links TRBV13-3 to TRBJ1-5; D is possibly TRBD1 (5 bases). Trimming shortened V by 3 bases and J by 0 bases, and 10 bases separated the two germline ends. The CDR3 loop spans 15 amino acids. Germline CDR1 reads NNHDY; CDR2 reads SYVADS. Partial CDR3 DNA: TGTGCCAGCAGTGGGGGACCAAATAACAACCAGGCTCCGCTT. Translating it yields CASSGGPNNNQAPL. The CDR3 in full is CASSGGPNNNQAPLF.

This clone has more than one count but fewer than ten. Any gene name here is a mouse gene name. The read finishes 1 residue shy of the CDR3 end, and the germline J gene is used to complete it. The rearrangement uses TRBV19 and TRBJ2-7; 14 bases align to TRBD2. V lost 1 base to trimming and J lost 7 bases; unmatched junction nucleotides: 1. This CDR3 contains 14 residues. CDR1 is FNHDT, CDR2 SITEND, per germline (reference sequence). The sequenced CDR3 bases are TGTGCCAGCAGTATAAGGGACTGGGGGGGCGAACAGTAC. It yields the protein CASSIRDWGGEQY. The entire CDR3 protein reads CASSIRDWGGEQYF. The entire variable domain, with the rest obtained from reference TRBV19 and TRBJ2-7, is as follows: GGIITQTPKFLIGQEGQKLTLKCQQNFNHDTMYWYRQDSGKGLRLIYYSITENDLQKGDLSEGYDASREKKSSFSLTVTSAQKNEMAVFLCASSIRDWGGEQYFGPGTRLTVL.

Regarding this clone: Here the gene names and germline are mouse. The read comes to an end 1 residue before the CDR3 does, leaving the germline J gene to fill in the end. The V and J genes are TRBV1 and TRBJ2-3, with 10 bases identical to TRBD2. Unmatched junction bases numbered 3, after V lost 3 bases and J lost 0 bases. Germline assignment: CDR1 NSQYPW and CDR2 LRSPGD (reference sequence). The CDR3 has 16 amino acids. The CDR3 loop is CTCSAGLGDSAETLYF. The CDR3 bases that were read are TGCACCTGCAGTGCCGGACTGGGGGATAGTGCAGAAACGCTGTAT. Using reference TRBV1 and TRBJ2-3 for the parts outside the CDR3, the full variable domain is VTLLEQNPRWRLVPRGQAVNLRCILKNSQYPWMSWYQQDLQKQLQWLFTLRSPGDKEVKSLPGADYLATRVTDTELRLQVANMSQGRTLYCTCSAGLGDSAETLYFGSGTRLTVL.

A few counts support this clone. The gene names given are mouse names. The DNA ends 1 residue before the CDR3 does, and the rest of the CDR3 is filled in from the germline J gene. This chain uses TRBV17 with TRBJ2-7; 7 bases match TRBD1. The CDR3 totals 12 residues. Germline-derived CDR1 and CDR2 are MNHDT and YYDKIL. The ends lost 4 bases at V and 6 bases at J; junction bases unmatched: 3. The CDR3 loop reads CASSTDRVEQYF. The CDR3 bases that were read are TGTGCTAGCAGTACTGACAGGGTTGAACAGTAC. The full variable domain, its missing parts supplied by reference TRBV17 and TRBJ2-7, is DTTVKQNPRYKLARVGKPVNLICSQTMNHDTMYWYQKKPNQAPKLLLFYYDKILNREADTFEKFQSSRPNNSFCSLYIGSAGLEYSAMYLCASSTDRVEQYFGPGTRLTVL.

Concerning this clone itself: The gene symbols are mouse symbols. The CDR3 goes on 1 residue after the read ends, and that part is filled in from the germline J gene. The J gene is TRBJ2-1, the V gene TRBV16; 10 bases map to TRBD2. The CDR3 is made up of 15 amino acids. CDR1 is SGHSA, CDR2 FRNQAP, per germline. The junction had 8 bases not matched to a gene; V was cut back by 5 bases and J by 7 bases. The part of the CDR3 DNA that was read is TGTGCAAGCAGCCCTCGACTGGGGGGTAGAGCTGAGCAGTTC. Translation: CASSPRLGGRAEQF. The entire CDR3 protein reads CASSPRLGGRAEQFF.

To note about this clone: The gene names here belong to mouse. The read halts 1 residue ahead of the CDR3 end, with the missing end drawn from the germline J gene. The chain couples TRBV13-3 to TRBJ1-2; 7 positions agree with TRBD1. The CDR3 is 14 amino acids. Germline-derived CDR1 and CDR2 are NNHDY and SYVADS. V was clipped by 3 bases and J by 4 bases; unmatched bases: 6. The CDR3 sequence: CASSGAGGASDYTF. CDR3 DNA, as far as it was read: TGTGCCAGCAGTGGGGCAGGGGGAGCCTCCGACTACACC.

As regards this clone: Here the gene names and germline are mouse. The read gets to within 1 residue of the CDR3 end, and the germline J gene fills in the rest. This rearrangement joins TRBV13-1 to TRBJ1-2; no reliable D call. The V gene lost 0 bases and the J gene lost 3 bases, with 0 bases spanning the gap. In germline, CDR1 is NSHNY, CDR2 SYGAGN. The CDR3 has 11 amino acids. The part of the CDR3 DNA that was read is TGTGCCAGCAGTGATGACTCCGACTACACC. As protein: CASSDDSDYT. The complete CDR3 protein is CASSDDSDYTF.

To note about this clone: Gene names and germline refer to mouse. The chain's CDR3 is CASSLGGGGHEQYF. The CDR3 bases that were read are TGTGCCAGCAGTTTAGGTGGGGGGGGGCATGAACAGTAC. J is TRBJ2-7 and V is TRBV15; 8 bases map to TRBD2. The read comes to an end 1 residue before the CDR3 does, leaving the germline J gene to fill in the end. The ends lost 1 base at V and 5 bases at J; junction bases unmatched: 4. This CDR3 spans 14 amino acids. Per the germline V gene, CDR1 is SGHND and CDR2 is FRSKSL.

A remark on this clone: All gene names here are mouse names. The sequenced fragment ends 1 residue before the CDR3 boundary, so the rest is inferred from the germline J gene. J is TRBJ2-4 and V is TRBV19; D possibly corresponds to TRBD2 (5 bases). Germline CDR1 reads FNHDT; CDR2 reads SITEND (reference sequence). The CDR3 is made up of 15 amino acids. V was pared by 0 bases and J by 0 bases, with 8 bases between. Partial CDR3 DNA: TGTGCCAGCAGTATAGAACTGGCTAGTCAAAACACCTTGTAC. This sequence encodes CASSIELASQNTLY. The whole CDR3 sequence reads CASSIELASQNTLYF.

Notes on this clone: Genes and germline are mouse. The sequenced fragment ends 1 residue before the CDR3 boundary, so the rest is inferred from the germline J gene. The chain links TRBV26 to TRBJ1-2, with a possible D match to TRBD1 (5 bases). V lost 6 bases to trimming and J lost 0 bases, with 8 bases between them. The CDR3 is 13 amino acids. The germline CDR1 and CDR2 sequences are KGHPV and FQNQEV (reference sequence). The CDR3 here is CASRRTTNSDYTF. CDR3 DNA (partial): TGTGCCAGCAGACGGACAACAAACTCCGACTACACC.

Notes on this clone: The listed genes are named as in mouse. Read coverage stops 1 residue before the CDR3 terminus; the germline J gene supplies the remainder. V usage is TRBV24 and J usage is TRBJ1-4; perhaps TRBD1 as D (6 bases). The CDR3 contains 14 residues. Germline values: CDR1 KGHTA, CDR2 FRNEEI. V was clipped by 6 bases and J by 3 bases, with 11 bases between them. The DNA read from the CDR3 is TGTGCCAGCAGGGACAGATCTGCCAACGAAAGATTATTT. Translated: CASRDRSANERLF. The full CDR3 protein reads CASRDRSANERLFF.

This clone showed up just once. Here the gene names and germline are mouse. With the read ending 1 residue before the CDR3 end, the germline J gene is used to fill in that end. This chain links TRBV13-3 with TRBJ1-3; D unresolved. Trimming took 2 bases from V and 0 from J, leaving 6 bases between them. Germline CDR1 is NNHDY and CDR2 is SYVADS. This CDR3 contains 14 residues. CDR3 amino acids: CASSDRHSGNTLYF. The part of the CDR3 DNA that was read is TGTGCCAGCAGTGACAGGCATTCTGGAAATACGCTCTAT.

Details on this clone: Gene labels here are mouse ones. The read ends 1 residue shy of where the CDR3 ends; the end is completed using the germline J gene. This rearrangement joins TRBV17 to TRBJ2-3; the match to TRBD2 covers 7 bases. V was pared by 4 bases and J by 3 bases, with 4 bases of the junction left unmatched. Germline V gives CDR1 MNHDT, CDR2 YYDKIL. This CDR3 is 14 amino acids long. Partial CDR3 DNA: TGTGCTAGCAGTATACGGGGGGGAGCAGAAACGCTGTAT. Translating gives CASSIRGGAETLY. The entire CDR3 protein reads CASSIRGGAETLYF.

This clone was recorded only once. All gene names here are mouse names. The CDR3 end is not reached by the read, which stops 1 residue before it; the germline J gene fills it in. This sequence joins TRBV19 and TRBJ2-2; maybe TRBD2 (6 bases). In germline, CDR1 is FNHDT, CDR2 SITEND (reference sequence). This CDR3 region has 15 residues. V was shortened by 2 bases and J by 0 bases, with 8 bases between the two germline ends. The sequenced CDR3 bases are TGTGCCAGCAGTATTGGGGGTGCAAACACCGGGCAGCTCTAC. It translates to CASSIGGANTGQLY. The whole CDR3 sequence is CASSIGGANTGQLYF.

With regard to this clone: The listed genes are named as in mouse. The read stops 1 residue short of the end of the CDR3; the missing end is completed from the germline J gene. The chain links TRBV4 to TRBJ2-3; 8 positions match TRBD2. V lost 4 bases, J lost 0 bases, and 3 bases stayed unmatched. The CDR3 length is 15 residues. Germline V lookup: CDR1 LGHDT, CDR2 YNNKQL (reference sequence). Incomplete CDR3 DNA: TGTGCCAGCAGCTCTGGACTGGGTAGTGCAGAAACGCTGTAT. Translation: CASSSGLGSAETLY. The whole CDR3 region reads CASSSGLGSAETLYF.

Points on this clone: The genes are named according to mouse. The CDR3 end lies 1 residue beyond the end of the read and is filled in from the germline J gene. The chain links TRBV3 to TRBJ2-3; 10 positions agree with TRBD2. This CDR3 region has 15 residues. The V and J ends lost 5 bases and 6 bases, in that order; junction bases with no gene match: 8. Per germline, CDR1 SNHLY and CDR2 FYNGKV (reference sequence). The covered CDR3 bases are TGTGCCAGCAGCCAGGACTGGGGGATGAGGGAAACGCTGTAT. Translated, it gives CASSQDWGMRETLY. The full CDR3 protein is CASSQDWGMRETLYF.

A remark on this clone: Germline and genes: mouse. The sequence runs out 1 residue before the end of the CDR3; the remainder is reconstructed from the germline J gene. V is TRBV3 and J is TRBJ2-5; 14 nucleotides line up with TRBD2. V was pared by 5 bases and J by 8 bases, with 6 bases of the junction left unmatched. This CDR3 contains 15 residues. Germline V gene sequence: CDR1 SNHLY, CDR2 FYNGKV (reference sequence). The DNA read from the CDR3 is TGTGCCAGCAGCAGGGACTGGGGGGGCAGAGGCACCCAGTAC. This gives the protein CASSRDWGGRGTQY. Given in full, the CDR3 is CASSRDWGGRGTQYF.

A word on this clone: Gene names and germline match the mouse. The CDR3 spells CASSGYEQYF. CDR3 bases read: TGTGCCAGCAGCGGGTATGAACAGTAC. The chain has TRBV4 and TRBJ2-7; no clear D gene. The read is 1 residue too short to cover the CDR3 end, so that end is filled in from the germline J gene. Trimming removed 5 bases at V and 4 bases at J, with 3 bases between. The CDR3 has 10 residues. Germline CDR1 LGHDT, CDR2 YNNKQL (reference sequence).

As for this clone: All gene names here are mouse names. The CDR3 end is not reached by the read, which stops 1 residue before it; the germline J gene fills it in. The chain combines TRBV13-2 with TRBJ2-1, with D hard to call. V was clipped by 2 bases and J by 7 bases, with 7 bases between them. The CDR3 is 12 amino acids. In germline, CDR1 is NNHNN, CDR2 SYGAGS (reference sequence). CDR3 residues: CASGDSSAEQFF. CDR3 bases read: TGTGCCAGCGGTGACAGCTCCGCTGAGCAGTTC.

Worth noting for this clone: Genes here carry mouse names. The CDR3 end falls 1 residue outside the read, so it is completed with the germline J gene. The chain recombines TRBV19 with TRBJ2-3; D remains unclear. Germline lookup yields CDR1 FNHDT and CDR2 SITEND (reference sequence). Trimming took off 4 bases at V and 2 bases at J, with 11 bases between the two ends. The CDR3 consists of 14 residues. The sequenced part of the CDR3 DNA is TGTGCCAGCAGTCCCCCCGATTTTGCAGAAACGCTGTAT. It encodes CASSPPDFAETLY. The whole CDR3 region reads CASSPPDFAETLYF. Looking up the rest from reference TRBV19 and TRBJ2-3 gives the full variable domain: GGIITQTPKFLIGQEGQKLTLKCQQNFNHDTMYWYRQDSGKGLRLIYYSITENDLQKGDLSEGYDASREKKSSFSLTVTSAQKNEMAVFLCASSPPDFAETLYFGSGTRLTVL.